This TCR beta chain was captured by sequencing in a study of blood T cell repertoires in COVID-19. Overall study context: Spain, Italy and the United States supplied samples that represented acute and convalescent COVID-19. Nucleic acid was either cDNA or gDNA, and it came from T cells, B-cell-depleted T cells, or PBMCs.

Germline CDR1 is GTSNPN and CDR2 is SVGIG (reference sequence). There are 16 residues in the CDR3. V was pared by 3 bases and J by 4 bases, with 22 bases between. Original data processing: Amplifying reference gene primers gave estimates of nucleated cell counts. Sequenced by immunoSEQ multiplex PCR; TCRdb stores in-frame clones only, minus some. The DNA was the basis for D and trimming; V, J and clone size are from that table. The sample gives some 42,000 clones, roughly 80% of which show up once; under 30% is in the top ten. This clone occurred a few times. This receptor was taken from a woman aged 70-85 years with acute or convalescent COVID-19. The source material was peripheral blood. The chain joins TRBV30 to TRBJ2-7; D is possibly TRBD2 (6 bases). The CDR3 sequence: CAWRKSEGLPRYEQYF. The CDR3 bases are TGTGCCTGGAGGAAATCGGAGGGGCTACCGCGGTACGAGCAGTACTTC.